One and the same sample provided the 5 T cell receptor beta chains below, sequenced in a study of shared clonotypes between healthy human individuals. TCRdb's table, derived via immunoSEQ multiplex PCR, lists solely in-frame clones and lacks some. The table records about 590,000 clones, around 95% of them present only once. The naive CD8 subset, CD45RO-negative cells positively selected for CCR7, excluded terminally differentiated effector memory CD45RA+ cells. Material for sequencing was naive CD8+ T cells sorted from blood. The source is a woman in her 30s in good health.

This clone appeared a single time. The V gene is TRBV4-2, the J gene TRBJ2-2, with no clear D. V was clipped by 2 bases and J by 1 base, with 8 bases between them. In germline, CDR1 is LGHNA, CDR2 YNFKEQ. The CDR3 is 15 residues long. CDR3 protein: CASSQIELNTGELFF. The CDR3 DNA is TGTGCCAGCAGCCAAATCGAGTTGAACACCGGGGAGCTGTTTTTT.

With regard to this clone: The sample contains more than one DNA sequence encoding this CDR3. This chain connects TRBV29-1 to TRBJ2-7; TRBD2 matches 7 bases. The V gene's germline CDR1 is SQVTM and CDR2 ANQGSEA. Unmatched junction bases numbered 4, after V lost 4 bases and J lost 1 base. The CDR3 covers 13 residues. CDR3 protein: CSVAGGRSYEQYF. The CDR3 DNA sequence: TGCAGCGTTGCGGGCGGGAGATCCTACGAGCAGTACTTC.

The chain combines TRBV7-9 with TRBJ2-1; the D gene is possibly TRBD2 (6 bases). Trimming stripped 5 bases from V and 5 bases from J, with 16 bases between. The CDR3 has 15 amino acids. Germline V lookup: CDR1 SEHNR, CDR2 FQNEAQ (reference sequence). The CDR3 DNA reads as TGTGCCAGCAGCGATCGGGACTCCGGTGACAATGAGCAGTTCTTC. Translating it yields CASSDRDSGDNEQFF.

For the CDR3, the DNA is TGTGCCAGCAGGGGTAGCGGGGACTACGAGCAGTACTTC. Protein product: CASRGSGDYEQYF. The chain joins TRBV27 to TRBJ2-7; 8 bases match TRBD2. From germline, CDR1 is MNHEY and CDR2 SMNVEV (reference sequence). The CDR3 totals 13 residues. Trimming at V came to 6 bases and at J to 3 bases, leaving 4 bases not matched to a gene.

This sequence joins TRBV28 and TRBJ2-1; 7 bases line up with TRBD2. CDR3 length: 18 amino acids. CDR1 is MDHEN and CDR2 is SYDVKM in the germline V gene. The V gene end was trimmed by 3 bases and the J gene end by 4 bases; junction bases not matched to a gene: 15. The CDR3 region is CASSLARPLAEQYNEQFF. The CDR3 DNA reads TGTGCCAGCAGTTTGGCGCGTCCGCTAGCGGAGCAGTACAATGAGCAGTTCTTC.